Sequencing of this T cell receptor (beta chain) was carried out in a study of radiotherapy plus CTLA-4 blockade in lung cancer. Regarding the study as a whole: Early blood T cell clone dynamics reportedly forecast response best, with interferon-beta.

The CDR3 runs to 14 residues. Germline trimming cut 7 bases from V and 8 bases from J; bases unmatched to any gene: 13. In germline, CDR1 is MDHEN, CDR2 SYDVKM. A note on this clone: The antigen is undetermined.

Profiled with immunoSEQ multiplex PCR; TCRdb holds only in-frame clones, not every one. This sample has roughly 110,000 clones, with around 85% found just once. Material: peripheral blood, obtained from a patient treated with radiotherapy plus ipilimumab. This TCR was sampled from a human donor with non-small cell lung cancer that progressed on radiotherapy plus ipilimumab. Some clones in this sample may be carry-over from other donors' samples. The genes are TRBV28 and TRBJ1-2; 7 bases are shared with TRBD1. The CDR3 loop reads CASNGNRGVGGYTF. Here the CDR3 DNA reads TGTGCCAGCAACGGAAACAGGGGCGTGGGGGGCTACACCTTC.